The subject of this entry is one TCR beta chain. It has no known antigen specificity. The cohort comprised some 730 healthy bone marrow donors. At the time of sampling, all cohort members were nominally healthy, though unrecorded immune exposures were likely present. The donor tested CMV seronegative, placing the donor among the 350 to 400 seronegative members of the cohort. A peripheral blood sample was collected from each donor, and TCR beta sequencing was performed on peripheral blood mononuclear cells. Genomic DNA was extracted from the blood cell samples with the Qiagen DNeasy Blood Extraction Kit. To prepare the library, the immunoSEQ multiplex PCR assay was applied. For the multiplex PCR, a mixture combining 60 forward primers for TCR Vbeta segments and 13 reverse primers for TCR Jbeta segments was used. The CDR3 region of rearranged TCR beta genes was amplified from genomic DNA with a multiplex PCR assay. On the Illumina HiSeq System, the amplified TCR beta libraries were sequenced as 87-base-pair reads. Turning to the authors' computational methods: In a later analysis, tens of millions of unique TCR beta chains were counted across the roughly 610 repertoires, and roughly 9.9 million of these chains were shared by at least two donors. A nearest-neighbor algorithm error-corrected the raw reads and collapsed the reads into unique sequences, merging closely related sequences to remove PCR and sequencing errors. Alignment of CDR3 sequences to IMGT reference sequences was used to assign V, D and J gene segments. For a sequence to be retained, a match of at least six nucleotides to both a V gene segment and a J gene segment was required. Rearrangements were called productive when the CDR3 lacked stop codons and stayed in frame with V and J; all others were non-productive. CDR3 was defined according to IMGT convention as the region running from the second conserved V-encoded cysteine to the conserved J-encoded phenylalanine. The earlier analysis of 500 to 750 of the donors excluded any sequence lacking an unambiguous match to a single V gene segment. In an earlier analysis of 500 to 750 of the donors, V segments were called functional above 56.7% productive rearrangements and were called segregating when the between-donor standard deviation exceeded 5%. To diagnose cytomegalovirus status from the catalog of TCR beta chain sequences, a statistical classification framework was built. In a later analysis, V and J genes were assigned by comparing TCR nucleotide sequences against IMGT/GENE-DB human TR gene sequences. A later analysis assigned CDR3 sequences and most-parsimonious VDJ recombination scenarios with the TCRdist pipeline. In a later analysis, every TCR beta chain was defined by the combination of its CDR3 amino acid sequence and its V-gene family, and reads without a unique V-gene family were dropped. As a way to deal with suspected cross-contamination and a sequencing artifact, a later analysis dropped under 600 nucleotide sequences that were highly shared and had low generation probability. In a later analysis, a clonal expansion index was calculated for each public chain from normalized within-repertoire ranks of inferred template counts. In a later analysis, generation probabilities were computed with a VDJ recombination model fitted to out-of-frame rearrangements, and the resulting probabilities were checked against IGoR. In a later analysis, TCR-TCR, TCR-HLA and TCR-CMV co-occurrence was scored with hypergeometric tests, and a repertoire-size bias correction was applied to TCR pairs. A later analysis estimated false discovery rates by permuting HLA or CMV assignments 20 times. In a later analysis, co-occurring TCRs were grouped using DBSCAN, with TCRdist sequence similarity added in when clustering inside HLA-allele-positive subsets. For co-occurrence clustering, repertoires with fewer than 30,000 or more than 120,000 public chains were excluded, along with a handful of repertoires with anomalous nucleotide sharing. The immuneACCESS repertoire file appears here via TCRdb, limited to in-frame rearrangements. These files lack a portion of the clones; in checked studies, under half of the deficit traces to unresolved V genes, and the cause of the others is not known. The V and J calls and the clone size are those of that table, but D and trimming were determined from the DNA. This sample's table lists roughly 75,000 clones. The ten largest make up about 5% of the sample.

This entry comes from a study of cytomegalovirus exposure and HLA in healthy donors (dated by TCRdb to the late 2010s). About the full investigation: An earlier analysis of several hundred of the donors reported 250 to 300 Gb of sequence data and 117 million unique TCR beta sequences from roughly 180 million T cells. An early release that covered fewer than 800 HLA-typed donors contained approximately 290 gigabases of sequencing data and 80 million or so unique TCR sequences. Of the roughly 390 genotyped donors, about 80% fell in the genetic ancestry cluster associated with self-reported Caucasian donors. The aim of the study was to test whether cataloging public T cell receptors could identify signatures of past pathogen exposure. The study used immunosequencing to profile the T cell repertoires of 666 subjects and linked those repertoires to cytomegalovirus serostatus. Besides the first cohort of roughly 700 subjects, a separate validation cohort made up of around 120 different subjects was used. High-throughput TCR immunosequencing, statistical association of individual TCRs with disease status, and machine learning were combined to predict cytomegalovirus infection status. In a later analysis, previously published TCR beta repertoires from about 670 donors were re-analyzed and high-resolution HLA genotyping was added so that TCR occurrence patterns could be studied. The later analysis used no new phenotypic data to find candidate immune exposures, relying instead on TCR beta sequences and their occurrence across donors. To decide whether each TCR beta V gene segment behaved as functional or pseudogenic, an earlier analysis of several hundred of the donors relied on high-throughput TCR beta sequencing. Donor age, sex, ethnicity and CMV serostatus were compiled together with the repertoire data. In a later genetic analysis, genome-wide SNP genotypes for about three fifths of the roughly 670 donors were used, and that subset was treated as a discovery cohort. Every repertoire in the discovery cohort had been generated on one and the same sequencing platform. HLA typing included class I and class II loci at four-digit resolution. The number of donors typed differed by locus, with 629-630 for A, B, C, DRB1 and DQB1, roughly 520 for DQA1, under 610 for DPA1, and approximately 470 for DPB1. Roughly 5 DR-DQ haplotypes were handled as single units for association and clustering because linkage in the cohort was strong. On average, around 230,000 unique TCR beta nucleotide sequences were sequenced per donor among roughly 430 genotyped donors of the cohort, with around 19% of those sequences being non-productive.

Broader findings and caveats from the paper: In a later analysis, HLA-associated TCR beta chains showed more clonal expansion and lower generation probabilities than non-associated chains that were equally common. When HLA alleles, especially DR and DQ, strongly co-occurred, TCR associations were difficult to assign to individual alleles. A further reported finding was that TCR beta sequences accurately predicted the HLA-A and HLA-B alleles for most subjects in the first cohort. Correlated functional status among segregating V segments might be attributable to linkage disequilibrium, but an unknown experimental factor could not be ruled out. According to a later analysis, parvovirus B19, influenza, CMV and Epstein-Barr virus appeared linked to several top co-occurrence clusters. Because counts were too low, about 15 rarely observed V segments, including chromosome 9 orphons, were left out of the earlier analysis of approximately 580 of the donors. A group of highly shared sequence variants was considered likely to be a technical artifact of the sequencing pipeline. Broadly in line with IMGT annotations, most TCR beta V segments showed up in productive rearrangements about 87% or about 30% of the time in an earlier analysis of approximately 600 of the donors. A later genetic analysis reported fewer N-insertions in productive TCRs among donors in an Asian-associated ancestry cluster than the roughly 700-donor mean. A total of roughly 160 TCR beta chains were listed by the study as associated with cytomegalovirus. In a later analysis, TCR association rates were found to vary across HLA loci, with the most associated TCRs seen for DRB1 alleles and the fewest for HLA-C alleles. HLA typing was unavailable for some donors at each locus, so association tests used only the typed subset. According to the authors, the approach could potentially be generalized to other disease states and immunological phenotypes. This cohort had only TCR beta chains sequenced, and the lack of alpha or paired-chain data limited which features could be detected. In a later analysis, most CMV-associated TCR beta chains were found to appear HLA-restricted, with HLA associations seemingly driven largely by CMV exposure. Cytomegalovirus status was reported to be diagnosed by the classifier with high specificity and sensitivity in both the original and validation cohorts. Three of the identified cytomegalovirus-associated TCR beta chains were confirmed in vitro to be specific for cytomegalovirus antigens. In a later analysis, some 17,000 TCR beta sequences were associated with specific HLA alleles at a false discovery rate of 0.05. While some public TCRs were present in many individuals, most TCR sequences turned up only very rarely across donors. Immune exposure information for the cohort was limited to CMV serostatus. A later genetic analysis associated a missense DCLRE1C variant with V-gene and J-gene trimming of TCR beta chains, and an independent cohort replicated the association. Roughly uniform sequencing depth across donors was assumed in presence/absence analyses, although this assumption may not hold.

Material: PBMCs. The sequence derives from a middle-aged man in good health and CMV-seronegative.

The nucleotide sequence is given as TGCGCCAGCAGCCAAGCGGGACAGCTAACTTACAATGAGCAGTTCTTC. Its protein reads: CASSQAGQLTYNEQFF. The sequence is built from TRBV4-1 and TRBJ2-1, with TRBD1 identical over 7 junction bases. There are 16 amino acids in the CDR3, from cysteine to phenylalanine inclusive. Just CDR3 DNA is preserved here, 48 bases in frame from base 1. The germline V gene encodes CDR1 MGHRA and CDR2 YSYEKL. Relative to germline, V is missing 1 base and J is missing 4 bases, with 7 bases of the junction outside any gene match.